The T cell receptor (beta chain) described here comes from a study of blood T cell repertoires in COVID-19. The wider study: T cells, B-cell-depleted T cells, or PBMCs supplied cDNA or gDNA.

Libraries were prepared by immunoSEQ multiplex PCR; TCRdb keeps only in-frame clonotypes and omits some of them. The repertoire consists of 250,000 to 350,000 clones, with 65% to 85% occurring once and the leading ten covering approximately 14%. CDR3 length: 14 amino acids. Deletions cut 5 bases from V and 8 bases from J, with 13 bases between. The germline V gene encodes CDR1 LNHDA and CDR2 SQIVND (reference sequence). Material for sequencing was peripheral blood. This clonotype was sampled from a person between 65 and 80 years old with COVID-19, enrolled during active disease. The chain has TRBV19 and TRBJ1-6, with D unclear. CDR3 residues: CASSGGWRDSPLHF. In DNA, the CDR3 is TGTGCCAGTAGTGGCGGGTGGAGGGATTCACCCCTCCACTTT. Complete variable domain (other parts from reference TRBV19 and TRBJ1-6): DGGITQSPKYLFRKEGQNVTLSCEQNLNHDAMYWYRQDPGQGLRLIYYSQIVNDFQKGDIAEGYSVSREKKESFPLTVTSAQKNPTAFYLCASSGGWRDSPLHFGNGTRLTVT.